Included here is one TCR beta chain sequence, with context. The antigen is not known. The CDR3 consists of 14 residues. Germline V gene sequence: CDR1 SGHTA, CDR2 FQGNSA. The V gene lost 2 bases and the J gene lost 1 base, with 8 bases spanning the gap. The data derive from a study of cytomegalovirus exposure and HLA in healthy donors. Study background: Within an early data release were 80 million to 90 million unique TCRs drawn from HLA-typed donors.

60 Vbeta and 13 Jbeta primers were used in PCR. Original methodology: Unique TCR beta chains totaled roughly 79 million in a later count, with about 11 million of them shared. Sequencing was performed with immunoSEQ multiplex PCR; in TCRdb, only in-frame clones are kept and a portion is missing. That table furnishes V, J and clone size, whereas the DNA furnished D and trimming. Among about 130,000 clones listed, about two thirds were seen once. Findings and limits, study-wide: It was confirmed in vitro that a few of the CMV-associated chains were specific for CMV antigens. Despite most TCR sequences being rare, some public TCRs occurred in many donors.

The V gene is TRBV7-2, the J gene TRBJ1-2, with no clear D. The sample taken for sequencing was PBMCs. This TCR came from a human donor in good health. The CDR3, as DNA: TGTGCCAGCAGCTTATTCCCAGTTAACTATGGCTACACCTTC. Its translation is CASSLFPVNYGYTF.